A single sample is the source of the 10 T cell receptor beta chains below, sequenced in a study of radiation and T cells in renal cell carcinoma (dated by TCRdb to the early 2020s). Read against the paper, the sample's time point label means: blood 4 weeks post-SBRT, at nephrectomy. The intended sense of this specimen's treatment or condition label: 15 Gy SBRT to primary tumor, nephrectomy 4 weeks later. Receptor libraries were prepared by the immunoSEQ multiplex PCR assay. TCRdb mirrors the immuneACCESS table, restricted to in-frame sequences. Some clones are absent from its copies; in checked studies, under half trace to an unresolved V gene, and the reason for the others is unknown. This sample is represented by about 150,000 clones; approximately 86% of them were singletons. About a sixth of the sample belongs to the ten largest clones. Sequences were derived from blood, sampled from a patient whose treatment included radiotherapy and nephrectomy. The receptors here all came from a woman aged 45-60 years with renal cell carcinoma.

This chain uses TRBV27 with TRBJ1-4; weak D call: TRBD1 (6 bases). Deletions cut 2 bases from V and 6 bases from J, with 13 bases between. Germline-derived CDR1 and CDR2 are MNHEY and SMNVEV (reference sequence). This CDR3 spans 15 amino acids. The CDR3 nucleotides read TGTGCCAGCAGTTTACTGGGGGCAGTGGATGAAAAACTGTTTTTT. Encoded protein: CASSLLGAVDEKLFF.

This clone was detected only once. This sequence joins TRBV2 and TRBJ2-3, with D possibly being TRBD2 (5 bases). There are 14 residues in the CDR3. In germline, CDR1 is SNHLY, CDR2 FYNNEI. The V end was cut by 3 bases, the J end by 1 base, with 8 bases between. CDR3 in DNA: TGTGCCAGCAGTGAGACTACCGGCACAGATACGCAGTATTTT. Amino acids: CASSETTGTDTQYF.

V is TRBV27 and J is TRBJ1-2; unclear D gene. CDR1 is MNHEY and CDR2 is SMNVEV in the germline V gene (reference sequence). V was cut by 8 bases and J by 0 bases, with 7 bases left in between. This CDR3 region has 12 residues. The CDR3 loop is CASRRANYGYTF. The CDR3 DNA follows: TGTGCCAGCCGCAGAGCTAACTATGGCTACACCTTC.

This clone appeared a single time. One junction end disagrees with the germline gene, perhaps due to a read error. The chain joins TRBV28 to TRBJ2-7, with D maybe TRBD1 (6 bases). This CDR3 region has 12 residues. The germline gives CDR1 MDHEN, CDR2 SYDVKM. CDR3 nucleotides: TGTGCCAGCAGTTTAGGGGGCTACGGGCAGTACTTC. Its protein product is CASSLGGYGQYF.

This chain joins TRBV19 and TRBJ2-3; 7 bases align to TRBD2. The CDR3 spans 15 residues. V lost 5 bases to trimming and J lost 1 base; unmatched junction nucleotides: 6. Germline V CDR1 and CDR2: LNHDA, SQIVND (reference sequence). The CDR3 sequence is CASSSQRERTDTQYF. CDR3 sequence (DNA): TGTGCCAGTAGTTCGCAGCGGGAACGCACAGATACGCAGTATTTT. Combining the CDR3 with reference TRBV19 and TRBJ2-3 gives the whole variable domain DGGITQSPKYLFRKEGQNVTLSCEQNLNHDAMYWYRQDPGQGLRLIYYSQIVNDFQKGDIAEGYSVSREKKESFPLTVTSAQKNPTAFYLCASSSQRERTDTQYFGPGTRLTVL.

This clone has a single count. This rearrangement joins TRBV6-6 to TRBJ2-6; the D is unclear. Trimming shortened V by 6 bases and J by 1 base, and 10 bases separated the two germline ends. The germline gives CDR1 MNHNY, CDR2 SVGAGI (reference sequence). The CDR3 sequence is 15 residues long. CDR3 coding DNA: TGTGCCAGCAGCTCTGACAAATCTGGGGCCAACGTCCTGACTTTC. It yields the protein CASSSDKSGANVLTF.

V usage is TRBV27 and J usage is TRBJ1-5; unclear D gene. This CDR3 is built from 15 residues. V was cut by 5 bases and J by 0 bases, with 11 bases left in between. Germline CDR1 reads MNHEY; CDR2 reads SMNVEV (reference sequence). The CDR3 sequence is CASSTTYNSNQPQHF. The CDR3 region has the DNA TGTGCCAGCAGTACAACATATAATAGCAATCAGCCCCAGCATTTT.

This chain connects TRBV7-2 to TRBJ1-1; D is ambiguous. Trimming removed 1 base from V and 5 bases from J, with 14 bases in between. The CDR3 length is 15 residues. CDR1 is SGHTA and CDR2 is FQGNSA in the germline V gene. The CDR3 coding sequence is TGTGCCAGCAGCTTAGTATACGGAGAATTAACTGAAGCTTTCTTT. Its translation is CASSLVYGELTEAFF.

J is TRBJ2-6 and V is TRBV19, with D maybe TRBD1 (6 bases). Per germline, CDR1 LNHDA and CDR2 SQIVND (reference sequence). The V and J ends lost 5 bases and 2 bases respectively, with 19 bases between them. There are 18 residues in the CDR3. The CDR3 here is CASSRQENVVAGANVLTF. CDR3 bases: TGTGCCAGTAGTCGACAGGAGAACGTGGTCGCTGGGGCCAACGTCCTGACTTTC.

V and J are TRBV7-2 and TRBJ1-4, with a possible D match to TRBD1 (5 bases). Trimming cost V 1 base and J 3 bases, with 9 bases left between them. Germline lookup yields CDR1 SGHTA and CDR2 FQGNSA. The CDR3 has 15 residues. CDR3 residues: CASSLVQGANEKLFF. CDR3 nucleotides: TGTGCCAGCAGCTTAGTCCAGGGAGCTAATGAAAAACTGTTTTTT.